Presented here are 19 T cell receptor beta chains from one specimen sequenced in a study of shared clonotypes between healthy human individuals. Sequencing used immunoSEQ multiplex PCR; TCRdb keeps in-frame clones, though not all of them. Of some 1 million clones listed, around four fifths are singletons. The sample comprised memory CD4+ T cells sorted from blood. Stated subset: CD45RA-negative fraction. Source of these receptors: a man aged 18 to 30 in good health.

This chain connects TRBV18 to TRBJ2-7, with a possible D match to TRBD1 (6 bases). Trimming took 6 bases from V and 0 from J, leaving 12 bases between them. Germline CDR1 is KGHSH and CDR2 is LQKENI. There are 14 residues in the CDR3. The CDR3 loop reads CASSIDRPSYEQYF. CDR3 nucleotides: TGTGCCAGCTCTATCGACAGGCCCTCCTACGAGCAGTACTTC.

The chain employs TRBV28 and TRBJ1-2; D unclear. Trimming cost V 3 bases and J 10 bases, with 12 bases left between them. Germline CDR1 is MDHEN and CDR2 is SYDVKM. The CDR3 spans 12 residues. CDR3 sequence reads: CASSFARSDYTF. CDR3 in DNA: TGTGCCAGCAGTTTTGCCAGGTCTGACTACACCTTC.

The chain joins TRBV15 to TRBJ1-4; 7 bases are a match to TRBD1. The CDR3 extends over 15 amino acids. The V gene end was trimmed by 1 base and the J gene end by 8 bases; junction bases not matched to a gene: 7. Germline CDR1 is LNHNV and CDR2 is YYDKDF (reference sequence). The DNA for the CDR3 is TGTGCCACCAGCAGAGCACCCGGGACAGAGGAAAAACTGTTTTTT. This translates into CATSRAPGTEEKLFF.

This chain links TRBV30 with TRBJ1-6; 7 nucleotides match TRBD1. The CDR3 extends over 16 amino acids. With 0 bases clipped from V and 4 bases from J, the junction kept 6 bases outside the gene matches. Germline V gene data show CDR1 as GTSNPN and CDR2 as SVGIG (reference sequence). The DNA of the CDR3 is TGTGCCTGGAGTGTATCCAGGGGGGTTTATAATTCACCCCTCCACTTT. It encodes CAWSVSRGVYNSPLHF. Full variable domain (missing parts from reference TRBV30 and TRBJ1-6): SQTIHQWPATLVQPVGSPLSLECTVEGTSNPNLYWYRQAAGRGLQLLFYSVGIGQISSEVPQNLSASRPQDRQFILSSKKLLLSDSGFYLCAWSVSRGVYNSPLHFGNGTRLTVT.

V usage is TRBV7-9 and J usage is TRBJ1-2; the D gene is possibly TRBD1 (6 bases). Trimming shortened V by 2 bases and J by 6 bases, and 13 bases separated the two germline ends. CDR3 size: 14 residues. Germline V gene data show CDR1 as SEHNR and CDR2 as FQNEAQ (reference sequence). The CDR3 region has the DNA TGTGCCAGCAGCTTAACAGGGTCCGGTGATGGCTACACCTTC. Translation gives CASSLTGSGDGYTF. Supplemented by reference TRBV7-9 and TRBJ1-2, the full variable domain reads DTGVSQNPRHKITKRGQNVTFRCDPISEHNRLYWYRQTLGQGPEFLTYFQNEAQLEKSRLLSDRFSAERPKGSFSTLEIQRTEQGDSAMYLCASSLTGSGDGYTFGSGTRLTVV.

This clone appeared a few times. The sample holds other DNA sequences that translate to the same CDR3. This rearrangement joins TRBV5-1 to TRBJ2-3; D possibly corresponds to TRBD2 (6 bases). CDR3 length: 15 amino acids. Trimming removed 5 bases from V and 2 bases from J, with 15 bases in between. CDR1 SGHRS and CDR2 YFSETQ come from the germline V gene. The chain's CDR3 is CASSSRSGYTDTQYF. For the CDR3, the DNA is TGCGCCAGCAGTTCCCGTAGCGGATACACAGATACGCAGTATTTT.

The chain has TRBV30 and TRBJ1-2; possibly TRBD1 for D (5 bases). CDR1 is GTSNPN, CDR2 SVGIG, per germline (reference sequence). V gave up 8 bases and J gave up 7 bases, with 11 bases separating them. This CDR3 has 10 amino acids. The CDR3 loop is CAGGSAGYTF. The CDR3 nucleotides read TGTGCCGGGGGATCGGCTGGCTACACCTTC.

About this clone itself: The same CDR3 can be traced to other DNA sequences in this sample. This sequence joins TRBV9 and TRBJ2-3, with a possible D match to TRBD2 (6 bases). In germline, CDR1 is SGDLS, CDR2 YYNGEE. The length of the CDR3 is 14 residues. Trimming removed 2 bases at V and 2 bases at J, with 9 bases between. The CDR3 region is CASSVRGVTDTQYF. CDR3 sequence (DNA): TGTGCCAGCAGCGTTCGCGGGGTCACAGATACGCAGTATTTT.

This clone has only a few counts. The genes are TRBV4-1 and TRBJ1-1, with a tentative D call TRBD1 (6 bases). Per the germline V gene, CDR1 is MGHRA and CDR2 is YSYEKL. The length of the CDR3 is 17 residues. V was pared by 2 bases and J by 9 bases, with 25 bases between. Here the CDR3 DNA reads TGCGCCAGCAGCCAAAATTCCCAATTAGGGGGTTACCTGCAAGCTTTCTTT. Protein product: CASSQNSQLGGYLQAFF.

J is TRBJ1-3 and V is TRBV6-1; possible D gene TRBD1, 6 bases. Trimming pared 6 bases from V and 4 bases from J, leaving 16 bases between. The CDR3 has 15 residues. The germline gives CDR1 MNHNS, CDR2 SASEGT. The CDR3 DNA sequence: TGTGCCAGCAGGATGGGGGGCGTGGGGGGAAACACCATATATTTT. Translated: CASRMGGVGGNTIYF.

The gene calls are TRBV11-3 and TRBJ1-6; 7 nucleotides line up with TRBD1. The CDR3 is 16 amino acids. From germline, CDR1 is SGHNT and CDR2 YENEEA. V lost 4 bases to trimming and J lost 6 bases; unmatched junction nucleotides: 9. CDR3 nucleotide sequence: TGTGCCAGCAGCTCCGCCGACAGGGTATTTAATTCACCCCTCCACTTT. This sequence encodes CASSSADRVFNSPLHF.

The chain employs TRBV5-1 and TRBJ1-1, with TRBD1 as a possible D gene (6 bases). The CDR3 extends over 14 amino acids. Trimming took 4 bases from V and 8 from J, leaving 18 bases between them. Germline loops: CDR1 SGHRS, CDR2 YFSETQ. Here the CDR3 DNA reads TGCGCCAGCAGCCCGGGACGACAGGTGGGAGAAGCTTTCTTT. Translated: CASSPGRQVGEAFF.

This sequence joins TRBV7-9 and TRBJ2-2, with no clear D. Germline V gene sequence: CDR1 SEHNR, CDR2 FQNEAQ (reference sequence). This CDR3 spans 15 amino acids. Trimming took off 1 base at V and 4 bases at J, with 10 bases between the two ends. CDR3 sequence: CASSLGVGTTGELFF. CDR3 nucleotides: TGTGCCAGCAGCTTAGGGGTTGGTACCACCGGGGAGCTGTTTTTT.

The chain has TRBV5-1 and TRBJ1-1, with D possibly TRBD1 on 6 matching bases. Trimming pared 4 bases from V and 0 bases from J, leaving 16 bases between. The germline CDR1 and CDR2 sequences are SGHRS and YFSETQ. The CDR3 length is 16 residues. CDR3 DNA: TGCGCCAGCAGCCTTCGAGGGGGGGCATTGAACACTGAAGCTTTCTTT. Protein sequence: CASSLRGGALNTEAFF.

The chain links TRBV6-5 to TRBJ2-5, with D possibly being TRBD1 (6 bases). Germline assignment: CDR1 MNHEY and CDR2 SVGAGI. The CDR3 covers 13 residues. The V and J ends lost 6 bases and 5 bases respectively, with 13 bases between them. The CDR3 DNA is TGTGCCAGCAGCGAGTGGGGGCAGGAGACCCAGTACTTC. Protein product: CASSEWGQETQYF.

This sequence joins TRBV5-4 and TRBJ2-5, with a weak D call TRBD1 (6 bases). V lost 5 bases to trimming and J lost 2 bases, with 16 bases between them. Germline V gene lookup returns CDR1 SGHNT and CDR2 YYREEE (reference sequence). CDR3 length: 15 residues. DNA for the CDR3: TGTGCCAGCAGTACTGACAGGACCTCTCAAGAGACCCAGTACTTC. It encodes CASSTDRTSQETQYF.

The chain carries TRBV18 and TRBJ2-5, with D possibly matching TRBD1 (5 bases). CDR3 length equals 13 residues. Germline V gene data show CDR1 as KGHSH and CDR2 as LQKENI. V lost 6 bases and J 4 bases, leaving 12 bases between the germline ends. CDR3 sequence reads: CASSVRQRETQYF. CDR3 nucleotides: TGTGCCAGCTCCGTCCGACAGCGAGAGACCCAGTACTTC. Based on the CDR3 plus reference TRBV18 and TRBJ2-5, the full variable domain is NAGVMQNPRHLVRRRGQEARLRCSPMKGHSHVYWYRQLPEEGLKFMVYLQKENIIDESGMPKERFSAEFPKEGPSILRIQQVVRGDSAAYFCASSVRQRETQYFGPGTRLLVL.

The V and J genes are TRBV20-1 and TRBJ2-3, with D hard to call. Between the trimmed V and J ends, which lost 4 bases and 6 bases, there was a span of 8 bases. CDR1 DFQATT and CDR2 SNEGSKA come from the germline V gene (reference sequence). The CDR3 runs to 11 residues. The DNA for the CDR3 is TGCAGTGCTACGACCGGTGATACGCAGTATTTT. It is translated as CSATTGDTQYF.

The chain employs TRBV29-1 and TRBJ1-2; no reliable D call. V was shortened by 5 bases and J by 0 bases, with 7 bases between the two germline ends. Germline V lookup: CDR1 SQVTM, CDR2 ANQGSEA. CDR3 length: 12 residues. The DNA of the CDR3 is TGCAGCGTTCAGCAGGCTAACTATGGCTACACCTTC. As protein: CSVQQANYGYTF.